The T cell receptor (beta chain) described here comes from a study of T cells in Graves' hyperthyroidism and ophthalmopathy. Losses at the gene ends were 3 bases for V and 7 bases for J; bases not matched to a gene: 10. Germline values: CDR1 SGHTA, CDR2 FQGNSA. The CDR3 is 16 residues long. Amplification targeted TCR beta CDR3 regions from RNA transcripts. The HTBI primer set served for first-round RT-PCR of the TCR CDR3. TCRdb fed the multiplex PCR reads into MiXCR, producing one record per CDR3 protein. The data contain roughly 700,000 distinct CDR3 sequences, roughly a sixth of them singletons. Each diagnosis was grounded in clinical symptoms, serum thyroxine and TRAb, thyroid ultrasound, and orbital computed tomography.

This TCR was sampled from a man in his fifties or sixties with Graves' hyperthyroidism. The chain joins TRBV7-2 to TRBJ2-2; 8 bases line up with TRBD1. The sample taken for sequencing was blood. CDR3 DNA: TGTGCCAGCAGCTTGCTAGGAGGACAGGGTCACGGGGAGCTGTTTTTT. It yields the protein CASSLLGGQGHGELFF.